The entry that follows covers one T cell receptor beta chain sequence. Its antigen remains unidentified. The read falls 3 residues short of the CDR3 end, and the missing part is taken from the germline J gene. This sample is part of a study of T cells in women clearing cervical HPV infection. The data were produced by immunoSEQ multiplex PCR, yet TCRdb's version contains in-frame clones alone and is incomplete. This sample's clone table lists roughly 30,000 clones. The CDR3 is 15 residues long. J lost 2 bases, V lost 6 bases, and 8 bases had no gene match. Germline V gives CDR1 DFQATT, CDR2 SNEGSKA (reference sequence). Study-wide results and limits: TRBV6-7 abundance was lower in cases than controls (0.11% versus 0.16%). CIN3+ cases had significantly higher TCR repertoire richness than controls, but evenness did not differ.

The chain recombines TRBV20-1 with TRBJ2-7; TRBD1 aligns across 12 bases. The source of this sequence is a woman between 18 and 70 years old with a cervical HPV16 infection that either progressed to CIN3+ or cleared (not recorded which). What was sequenced was blood buffy coat. CDR3 amino acids: CSATPGQGATYEQYF. Incomplete CDR3 DNA: TGCAGTGCCACTCCGGGACAGGGGGCCACCTACGAG.